The 22 T cell receptor beta chains below were found in one sample sequenced in a study of cytomegalovirus exposure and HLA in healthy donors. Both 60 Vbeta primers and 13 Jbeta primers went into the PCR. Sequenced by immunoSEQ multiplex PCR; TCRdb stores in-frame clones only, minus some. The sample has some 170,000 clones; 80% to 90% are singletons. Material for sequencing was PBMCs. All receptors derive from a woman under 30 in good health and CMV-seronegative.

This clone was seen a handful of times. This rearrangement joins TRBV19 to TRBJ1-2; D might be TRBD1 (6 bases). In germline, CDR1 is LNHDA, CDR2 SQIVND (reference sequence). V lost 5 bases, J lost 3 bases, and 10 bases lay in between. The CDR3 extends over 13 amino acids. This CDR3 reads CASSLGQYYGYTF. The CDR3 region has the DNA TGTGCCAGTAGTCTAGGACAGTACTATGGCTACACCTTC.

This rearrangement joins TRBV29-1 to TRBJ2-7; 15 positions match TRBD2. The junction had 2 bases not matched to a gene; V was cut back by 0 bases and J by 5 bases. This CDR3 contains 15 residues. Germline values: CDR1 SQVTM, CDR2 ANQGSEA. Written as DNA, the CDR3 is TGCAGCGTTGAAGATGGACTAGCGGGAGGGAACGAGCAGTACTTC. Translation: CSVEDGLAGGNEQYF.

The chain couples TRBV6-6 to TRBJ1-2, with 11 bases matching TRBD1. This CDR3 is 15 amino acids long. Germline CDR1 is MNHNY and CDR2 is SVGAGI (reference sequence). V was clipped by 5 bases and J by 4 bases; unmatched bases: 6. This CDR3 is CASSLRTGGRYGYTF. The CDR3 DNA follows: TGTGCCAGCAGTCTGCGGACAGGGGGCCGCTATGGCTACACCTTC.

The CDR3 coding sequence is TGTGCCAGCAGAAGACAGGGGGCGGGTAACGAGCAGTACTTC. It translates to CASRRQGAGNEQYF. The rearrangement links TRBV28 to TRBJ2-7; TRBD1 matches at 10 bases. CDR1 is MDHEN and CDR2 is SYDVKM in the germline V gene. The CDR3 extends over 14 amino acids. The V segment lost 6 bases and the J segment 5 bases; nucleotides outside the gene matches: 7.

V is TRBV9 and J is TRBJ2-1, with 15 bases matching TRBD2. V lost 3 bases and J lost 1; bases outside the gene matches: 5. Germline V gene sequence: CDR1 SGDLS, CDR2 YYNGEE. The CDR3 sequence is 18 residues long. The CDR3 here is CASSGSGLAGGSYNEQFF. CDR3 nucleotide sequence: TGTGCCAGCAGCGGATCGGGACTAGCGGGAGGATCCTACAATGAGCAGTTCTTC.

V usage is TRBV7-9 and J usage is TRBJ2-1; the match to TRBD1 covers 8 bases. CDR1 and CDR2 from the germline V gene are SEHNR and FQNEAQ (reference sequence). The CDR3 sequence is 15 residues long. V shed 1 base, J shed 4 bases, and the junction held 3 bases outside the gene matches. The CDR3: CASSLGQGPYNEQFF. The CDR3 DNA follows: TGTGCCAGCAGCTTAGGACAGGGGCCATACAATGAGCAGTTCTTC. Together with reference TRBV7-9 and TRBJ2-1, the CDR3 gives the full variable domain: DTGVSQNPRHKITKRGQNVTFRCDPISEHNRLYWYRQTLGQGPEFLTYFQNEAQLEKSRLLSDRFSAERPKGSFSTLEIQRTEQGDSAMYLCASSLGQGPYNEQFFGPGTRLTVL.

The rearrangement links TRBV6-1 to TRBJ2-7, with D possibly TRBD2 on 5 matching bases. Germline V gene lookup returns CDR1 MNHNS and CDR2 SASEGT. This CDR3 region has 14 residues. Trimming left V 9 bases short and J 0 bases short, with 15 bases between. As DNA, the CDR3 is TGTGCCAGTGGGGAGCGTGGGAGCTCCTACGAGCAGTACTTC. It is translated as CASGERGSSYEQYF.

V and J are TRBV15 and TRBJ2-7; D might be TRBD2 (6 bases). This CDR3 has 16 residues. V was shortened by 0 bases and J by 4 bases, with 16 bases between the two germline ends. Per germline, CDR1 LNHNV and CDR2 YYDKDF (reference sequence). The CDR3 DNA follows: TGTGCCACCAGCAGAGATCTGGGACGGGGGTTATACGAGCAGTACTTC. Protein: CATSRDLGRGLYEQYF.

This clone turned up a few times. The chain employs TRBV10-3 and TRBJ2-3, with a tentative D call TRBD1 (6 bases). Germline-derived CDR1 and CDR2 are ENHRY and SYGVKD. With 6 bases removed from V and 0 bases from J, the gap between germline ends came to 10 bases. This CDR3 comprises 14 residues. The CDR3 loop reads CAIRGAFSTDTQYF. CDR3 nucleotides: TGTGCCATCAGGGGGGCGTTTAGCACAGATACGCAGTATTTT.

The chain has TRBV11-2 and TRBJ1-5; D unresolved. The germline CDR1 and CDR2 sequences are SGHAT and FQNNGV. V was cut by 2 bases and J by 4 bases, with 6 bases left in between. This CDR3 comprises 13 residues. CDR3 in DNA: TGTGCCAGCAGCTTAACAGAGAATCAGCCCCAGCATTTT. Residues: CASSLTENQPQHF.

This chain links TRBV10-3 with TRBJ1-2, with 8 bases lining up with TRBD1. The V segment lost 3 bases and the J segment 3 bases; nucleotides outside the gene matches: 12. Germline V gene data show CDR1 as ENHRY and CDR2 as SYGVKD. The CDR3 has 17 residues. The CDR3 sequence: CAISDPIGQGAYYGYTF. The CDR3 DNA follows: TGTGCCATCAGTGACCCTATCGGCCAGGGGGCGTACTATGGCTACACCTTC.

The chain is built from TRBV6-6 and TRBJ1-2; D gene uncertain. CDR3 length equals 14 residues. The V gene's germline CDR1 is MNHNY and CDR2 SVGAGI (reference sequence). V lost 7 bases and J 5 bases, leaving 17 bases between the germline ends. CDR3 in DNA: TGTGCCAGCATTTATGGAGCGGGCGGGTATGGCTACACCTTC. This sequence encodes CASIYGAGGYGYTF.

The genes are TRBV14 and TRBJ1-2; D might be TRBD1 (6 bases). This CDR3 is 14 amino acids long. V lost 4 bases to trimming and J lost 1 base, with 10 bases between them. Germline V gives CDR1 SGHDN, CDR2 FVKESK. Here the CDR3 DNA reads TGTGCCAGCAGCCGATCGGGACATAACTATGGCTACACCTTC. Translating gives CASSRSGHNYGYTF.

The rearrangement joins TRBV28 to TRBJ1-5; D call uncertain. Per the germline V gene, CDR1 is MDHEN and CDR2 is SYDVKM. Trimming took off 6 bases at V and 6 bases at J, with 12 bases between the two ends. This CDR3 has 13 residues. CDR3 residues: CASRPPPGQPQHF. As DNA, the CDR3 is TGTGCCAGCAGACCCCCCCCAGGTCAGCCCCAGCATTTT. The full variable domain, its missing parts supplied by reference TRBV28 and TRBJ1-5, is DVKVTQSSRYLVKRTGEKVFLECVQDMDHENMFWYRQDPGLGLRLIYFSYDVKMKEKGDIPEGYSVSREKKERFSLILESASTNQTSMYLCASRPPPGQPQHFGDGTRLSIL.

The chain joins TRBV5-1 to TRBJ2-5, with 9 bases identical to TRBD2. The trim removed 1 base at V and 0 bases at J, leaving 4 bases unmatched. Germline CDR1 and CDR2: SGHRS and YFSETQ. CDR3 length equals 16 residues. The CDR3 here is CASSLWPSGDQETQYF. DNA for the CDR3: TGCGCCAGCAGCTTGTGGCCTAGCGGGGACCAAGAGACCCAGTACTTC.

The chain carries TRBV18 and TRBJ2-5; D ambiguous. This CDR3 region has 12 residues. V was shortened by 6 bases and J by 5 bases, with 10 bases between the two germline ends. Germline V gene sequence: CDR1 KGHSH, CDR2 LQKENI. The CDR3 sequence: CASSAEEETQYF. CDR3 nucleotides: TGTGCCAGCTCTGCAGAGGAGGAGACCCAGTACTTC.

The chain employs TRBV6-6 and TRBJ1-1; D remains unclear. Trimming removed 6 bases from V and 4 bases from J, with 12 bases in between. The CDR3 length is 13 residues. CDR1 and CDR2 from the germline V gene are MNHNY and SVGAGI (reference sequence). The CDR3, as DNA: TGTGCCAGCAGCCCTTCCAGCGCCACTGAAGCTTTCTTT. Protein sequence: CASSPSSATEAFF.

The rearrangement links TRBV9 to TRBJ2-1; possibly TRBD2 for D (5 bases). Germline V CDR1 and CDR2: SGDLS, YYNGEE. The CDR3 consists of 15 residues. With 3 bases removed from V and 2 bases from J, the gap between germline ends came to 12 bases. In nucleotides, the CDR3 is TGTGCCAGCAGCGCCGGACTTGGTACCTACAATGAGCAGTTCTTC. It specifies CASSAGLGTYNEQFF.

This clone was found a few times. The genes are TRBV14 and TRBJ2-5; no clear D. This CDR3 comprises 11 residues. V was pared by 3 bases and J by 5 bases, with 4 bases between. Germline V gene lookup returns CDR1 SGHDN and CDR2 FVKESK. As DNA, the CDR3 is TGTGCCAGCAGCCACGGGGAGACCCAGTACTTC. Protein sequence: CASSHGETQYF.

This clone was found a few times. This chain connects TRBV7-8 to TRBJ2-5; no clear D. V lost 5 bases and J lost 1, with 11 bases in between. This CDR3 is 14 amino acids long. CDR1 and CDR2 from the germline V gene are SGHVS and FQNEAQ. The CDR3 nucleotides read TGTGCCAGCAGCCCCAGACAATTCCAAGAGACCCAGTACTTC. Amino acids: CASSPRQFQETQYF.

The sample holds a few counts of this clone. This rearrangement joins TRBV6-6 to TRBJ1-1; unclear D gene. V lost 2 bases to trimming and J lost 7 bases, with 11 bases between them. CDR1 and CDR2 from the germline V gene are MNHNY and SVGAGI (reference sequence). The CDR3 contains 13 residues. The CDR3 here is CASSYPPGYEAFF. The DNA for the CDR3 is TGTGCCAGCAGTTACCCTCCGGGTTATGAAGCTTTCTTT.

This chain connects TRBV28 to TRBJ2-5; 7 bases are shared with TRBD1. The J call could be wrong; TRBJ2-7 is a better fit for the DNA end. CDR1 MDHEN and CDR2 SYDVKM come from the germline V gene. The CDR3 contains 14 residues. The CDR3 nucleotides read TGTGCCAGCAGCTCGGGACAGCAGACCTACGAGCAGTACTTC. Translating gives CASSSGQQTYEQYF.